The rows below give T cell receptor beta chains drawn from one sample of a study of cytomegalovirus exposure and HLA in healthy donors. Produced via immunoSEQ multiplex PCR; TCRdb's table is partial and in-frame only. This repertoire shows 60,000 or so clones, roughly 85% found once; its top ten account for roughly a tenth. The sequencing sample was made of PBMCs. The source of these receptors is a female donor in good health and CMV-seronegative. Each CDR3 is given with its conserved first and last residue. The order of the fields is J gene, V gene, D gene, clone size, CDR3 DNA, CDR3 protein. D genes are given only for firm matches. Only part of the rows carry a size: once, few, many, or a class if the clone is expanded.

>TRBJ2-2|TRBV30|TRBD2|.
TGTGCCTGGAGAGAGCCTAGCGGGTCCACCGGGGAGCTGTTTTTT
CAWREPSGSTGELFF
>TRBJ1-2|TRBV29-1|.|once
TGCAGCGTTGAATTAGCAGAGGGTTTAGGCTACACCTTC
CSVELAEGLGYTF
>TRBJ2-6|TRBV12-2|.|.
TGTGCAAGTCGCTTAGGTGGATCGGTAGCGGGTTCCATTTCTGGGGCCAACGGCCTGACTTTC
CASRLGGSVAGSISGANGLTF
>TRBJ2-2|TRBV7-2|TRBD1|.
TGTGCCAGCAGCTCACGACAGGGTATAACCGGGGAGCTGTTTTTT
CASSSRQGITGELFF
>TRBJ2-4|TRBV6-4|.|.
TGTGCCAGCAGTGAGGAGCCTGATAAGAAAAACATTCAGTACTTC
CASSEEPDKKNIQYF
>TRBJ2-7|TRBV7-2|.|.
TGTGCCAGCAGCTTACGCCCAAGCTACTCCTACGAGCAGTACTTC
CASSLRPSYSYEQYF
>TRBJ1-1|TRBV30|.|.
TGTGCCTGGAGTTTCAGGGGGAACACTGAAGCTTTCTTT
CAWSFRGNTEAFF
>TRBJ1-5|TRBV6-1|.|.
TGTGCCAGCACCCCCTGGGGGGAGGGGAATCAGCCCCAGCATTTT
CASTPWGEGNQPQHF
>TRBJ1-2|TRBV15|.|.
TGTGCCACCAGCAGAGATCGATCTCCAGGCGACTATGGCTACACCTTC
CATSRDRSPGDYGYTF
>TRBJ1-2|TRBV19|TRBD1|.
TGTGCCAGTAGTCCGGGGACAGGGGTGTACTATGGCTACACCTTC
CASSPGTGVYYGYTF
>TRBJ2-7|TRBV18|.|.
TGTGCCAGCTCACCATCCGTCGGGGGCTACGAGCAGTACTTC
CASSPSVGGYEQYF
>TRBJ2-3|TRBV25-1|.|.
TGTGCCAGCAAAGGCAGGATACAGGATACGCAGTATTTT
CASKGRIQDTQYF
>TRBJ2-5|TRBV23-1|.|.
TGCGCCAGTGGAGACCGACCAGATGAGTACTTC
CASGDRPDEYF
>TRBJ2-7|TRBV6-5|TRBD1|.
TGTGCCAGCAGTTCAGACAGGGGGACCTACGAGCAGTACTTC
CASSSDRGTYEQYF
>TRBJ2-1|TRBV6-5|.|.
TGTGCCAGCAGTCAATACACCGGGGTTCAACATGAGCAGTTCTTC
CASSQYTGVQHEQFF
>TRBJ2-2|TRBV9|TRBD2|.
TGTGCCAGCAGCGTAGAGGGACTAGCGACCGGGGAGCTGTTTTTT
CASSVEGLATGELFF
>TRBJ1-5|TRBV18|.|.
TGTGCCAGCTCACCACGACAAGGCAATCAGCCCCAGCATTTT
CASSPRQGNQPQHF
>TRBJ2-3|TRBV7-2|TRBD1|.
TGTGCCAGCAGTTTGGGACAGGGGGCAGATACGCAGTATTTT
CASSLGQGADTQYF
>TRBJ1-4|TRBV6-1|.|.
TGTGCCAGCAGTGAGCCGGGGGAAGAAGAAAAACTGTTTTTT
CASSEPGEEEKLFF
>TRBJ2-1|TRBV4-3|.|.
TGCGCCAGCAGCCAAGGGACCGGGACTCTCCTCCATGAGCAGTTCTTC
CASSQGTGTLLHEQFF
>TRBJ1-2|TRBV6-5|.|once
TGTGCCAGCAGTTACCCCGGACAGACTAAAGACTATGGCTACACCTTC
CASSYPGQTKDYGYTF
>TRBJ2-1|TRBV19|.|.
TGTGCCAGTAAACCCGACAGCGTCCATTCCTACAATGAGCAGTTCTTC
CASKPDSVHSYNEQFF
>TRBJ2-7|TRBV12-1|.|.
TGTGCCAGCAGCAACCCGGGACAGGGGGCCTACGAGCAGTACTTC
CASSNPGQGAYEQYF
>TRBJ2-7|TRBV11-2|.|.
TGTGCCAGCAGCTTAGTAAAGGGGGAGTCATCGGGGCAGTACTTC
CASSLVKGESSGQYF
>TRBJ2-1|TRBV14|.|.
TGTGCCAGCAGCCAAGATCTTTCAGGGGAGCAGTTCTTC
CASSQDLSGEQFF
>TRBJ2-1|TRBV29-1|.|.
TGCAGCGTGGTTCAGGATAGCTCCTACAATGAGCAGTTCTTC
CSVVQDSSYNEQFF
>TRBJ2-5|TRBV28|.|.
TGTGCCAGCAGTTTGCGGGGTCAAGAGACCCAGTACTTC
CASSLRGQETQYF
>TRBJ1-3|TRBV7-2|.|.
TGTGCCAGCAGCTTAGTGAGCAGGGGTGGAAACACCATATATTTT
CASSLVSRGGNTIYF
>TRBJ1-4|TRBV4-2|.|.
TGTGCCAGCAGCCAAGGGGGGGCTAATGAAAAACTGTTTTTT
CASSQGGANEKLFF
>TRBJ2-1|TRBV5-6|TRBD2|.
TGTGCCAGCAGCTTGTTTAGCGGGGGAGCCTACAATGAGCAGTTCTTC
CASSLFSGGAYNEQFF
>TRBJ1-1|TRBV5-6|.|few
TGTGCCAGCAGCTTAGGGGGAAGCACTGAAGCTTTCTTT
CASSLGGSTEAFF
>TRBJ1-1|TRBV5-1|TRBD1|.
TGCGCCAGCAGCTTGGATGTATGGACAGGGGCTGAAGCTTTCTTT
CASSLDVWTGAEAFF
>TRBJ2-1|TRBV9|.|.
TGTGCCAGCAGCGTAGGACTCAACAATGAGCAGTTCTTC
CASSVGLNNEQFF
>TRBJ2-6|TRBV28|TRBD1|.
TGTGCCAGCAGCGGACAGGGAACCTCTGGGGCCAACGTCCTGACTTTC
CASSGQGTSGANVLTF
>TRBJ2-5|TRBV30|.|.
TGTGCCTGGAGTATAGGGGATTTGCTCCGGCAAGAGACCCAGTACTTC
CAWSIGDLLRQETQYF
>TRBJ2-7|TRBV29-1|TRBD1|.
TGCAGCGTGGGGGACAGGGGGCTTTTTTACGAGCAGTACTTC
CSVGDRGLFYEQYF
>TRBJ1-2|TRBV14|.|.
TGTGCCAGCAGCCAACGCGGCACCTACTATGGCTACACCTTC
CASSQRGTYYGYTF
>TRBJ2-2|TRBV28|.|.
TGTGCCAGCAGCGGAGGCGCGAACACCGGGGAGCTGTTTTTT
CASSGGANTGELFF
>TRBJ1-1|TRBV19|.|.
TGTGCCAGTCAATCCCCGGGAGGGAGTACTGAAGCTTTCTTT
CASQSPGGSTEAFF
>TRBJ1-3|TRBV4-1|.|.
TGCGCCAGCAGCCAAACCTACTCATCTGGAAACACCATATATTTT
CASSQTYSSGNTIYF
>TRBJ1-3|TRBV18|TRBD1|.
TGTGCCAGCTCACCACCGGGACAGGGAAGGTCTGGAAACACCATATATTTT
CASSPPGQGRSGNTIYF
>TRBJ1-4|TRBV5-6|TRBD1|.
TGTGCCAGCAGCCGCGGACAGGGAGATGAAAAACTGTTTTTT
CASSRGQGDEKLFF